The sequence of this TCR beta chain was determined in a study of T cell responses to AZD1222 COVID-19 vaccine. Profiled with immunoSEQ multiplex PCR; TCRdb holds only in-frame clones, not every one. This table holds 74,000 or so clones, more than 75% found once. The trim removed 4 bases at V and 2 bases at J, leaving 7 bases unmatched. This CDR3 spans 16 amino acids. From germline, CDR1 is MNHEY and CDR2 SVGEGT. Details on this clone: The antigen is unknown.

Study observations and caveats: CD4 TCRs associated with vaccination spanned spike, dominating at 160-218 and 743-854.

This chain links TRBV6-2 or TRBV6-3 with TRBJ1-1; 10 nucleotides align to TRBD1. The origin of this receptor is an adult in good health. The source was peripheral blood, collected on day 0 of AZD1222 vaccination. This CDR3 is CASSSAGTGDNTEAFF. In nucleotides, the CDR3 is TGTGCCAGCAGTTCGGCCGGGACAGGGGATAACACTGAAGCTTTCTTT.